The 17 T cell receptor beta chains listed next were all sequenced from one sample in a study of molecular identifiers for immune sequencing clone quantification. TCRdb used MiXCR to reprocess the PCR reads, holding one entry per CDR3 protein. This table holds around 460,000 distinct CDR3 sequences, around 23% found once. The sequencing sample was made of naive CD8+ T cells from blood, with Jurkat cell RNA spiked in. Subset of the sample: FACS-sorted CD8+CD4-CCR7+CD45RA+ naive T cells. Source of these receptors: a human donor in good health. Some libraries in this study had Jurkat cell RNA spiked in.

The chain is built from TRBV6-6 and TRBJ1-1; D gene ambiguous. Germline V gene lookup returns CDR1 MNHNY and CDR2 SVGAGI (reference sequence). CDR3 size: 14 residues. Trimming removed 3 bases from V and 4 bases from J, with 12 bases in between. CDR3 in amino acids: CASSYKGISTEAFF. In nucleotides, the CDR3 is TGTGCCAGCAGTTATAAGGGTATCAGCACTGAAGCTTTCTTT.

There are a few counts of this clonotype. The CDR3: CSARTSGSPDTQYF. The CDR3 DNA is TGCAGTGCTAGGACTAGCGGGAGCCCAGATACGCAGTATTTT. The chain uses TRBV20-1 and TRBJ2-3; 12 nucleotides line up with TRBD2. J gave up 4 bases and V 3 bases, and 2 bases lay outside the gene matches. The CDR3 is 14 amino acids. Germline loops: CDR1 DFQATT, CDR2 SNEGSKA (reference sequence).

This chain joins TRBV7-9 and TRBJ2-3, with 9 bases matching TRBD1. CDR3 length: 16 residues. Per the germline V gene, CDR1 is SEHNR and CDR2 is FQNEAQ (reference sequence). The V and J ends lost 6 bases and 2 bases, in that order; junction bases with no gene match: 9. CDR3 sequence: CASRPPGQGNTDTQYF. DNA for the CDR3: TGTGCCAGCAGACCTCCAGGACAGGGGAACACAGATACGCAGTATTTT.

This clonotype was detected only a few times. The gene calls are TRBV11-2 and TRBJ2-7; 9 bases are shared with TRBD2. Trimming took 5 bases from V and 0 from J; bases not matched to a gene: 11. CDR3 size: 17 residues. From germline, CDR1 is SGHAT and CDR2 FQNNGV. The CDR3 loop reads CASSTPPRGLASYEQYF. CDR3 nucleotide sequence: TGTGCCAGCAGCACCCCGCCCAGGGGACTAGCCTCCTACGAGCAGTACTTC.

The table lists this clonotype with a few counts. The rearrangement joins TRBV20-1 to TRBJ2-1; 10 nucleotides agree with TRBD2. The germline CDR1 and CDR2 sequences are DFQATT and SNEGSKA (reference sequence). The trim removed 7 bases at V and 8 bases at J, leaving 17 bases unmatched. This CDR3 contains 16 residues. The CDR3 DNA reads as TGCAGTGGTAGGAGGGCTAGCGGGAGTCCTAGGGATGAGCAGTTCTTC. It yields the protein CSGRRASGSPRDEQFF.

The chain is built from TRBV7-9 and TRBJ2-7, with no clear D. The CDR3 covers 13 residues. The germline CDR1 and CDR2 sequences are SEHNR and FQNEAQ (reference sequence). V gave up 5 bases and J gave up 6 bases, with 14 bases separating them. The CDR3 region is CASSPPISGEQYF. The CDR3 DNA reads TGTGCCAGCAGCCCCCCTATCTCTGGCGAGCAGTACTTC.

This clonotype showed up many times. The chain combines TRBV6-5 with TRBJ2-3, with D perhaps TRBD1 or TRBD2 (5 bases each). The CDR3 runs to 12 residues. Trimming took off 6 bases at V and 4 bases at J, with 8 bases between the two ends. Germline V gene sequence: CDR1 MNHEY, CDR2 SVGAGI. The CDR3 DNA follows: TGTGCCAGCAGCTCGGGACCAGATACGCAGTATTTT. It specifies CASSSGPDTQYF.

Ten or more counts support this clonotype. The chain combines TRBV29-1 with TRBJ1-2; a possible D gene is TRBD1 (6 bases). In germline, CDR1 is SQVTM, CDR2 ANQGSEA. The CDR3 spans 14 residues. V was cut by 5 bases and J by 0 bases, with 13 bases left in between. CDR3 coding DNA: TGCAGCGTTAAACCGACAGGAACTAACTATGGCTACACCTTC. Its protein product is CSVKPTGTNYGYTF.

As to this clonotype: This may be a read error: a much more frequent sequence differs by one nucleotide. The chain joins TRBV10-3 to TRBJ2-3, with a possible D match to TRBD2 (6 bases). This CDR3 spans 13 amino acids. Germline assignment: CDR1 ENHRY and CDR2 SYGVKD. The CDR3 coding sequence is TGTGCCATCAGTGTATACGGGGGAGATACGCCGTATTTT. This codes for CAISVYGGDTPYF.

The rearrangement uses TRBV5-1 and TRBJ2-7; D remains ambiguous. The germline CDR1 and CDR2 sequences are SGHRS and YFSETQ. V gave up 1 base and J gave up 3 bases, with 11 bases separating them. CDR3 length: 14 residues. This CDR3 is CASSLRQAYYEQYF. The DNA for the CDR3 is TGCGCCAGCAGCTTGCGGCAGGCCTACTACGAGCAGTACTTC.

There are many counts of this clonotype. This CDR3 reads CASSFGENRGGFEQYF. DNA of the CDR3: TGTGCCAGCAGTTTCGGAGAGAACAGGGGGGGTTTTGAGCAGTACTTC. This rearrangement joins TRBV12-3 or TRBV12-4 to TRBJ2-7, with D perhaps matching TRBD1 (8 bases). The V end was cut by 3 bases, the J end by 7 bases, with 22 bases between. This CDR3 region has 16 residues.

A word on this clonotype: Possible read error: a much larger clone is one base away. Lacking the conserved final phenylalanine or tryptophan, this CDR3 likely reflects a read error. This chain joins TRBV12-3 or TRBV12-4 and TRBJ2-1; D might be TRBD1 or TRBD2, each matching 6 bases. Trimming pared 3 bases from V and 5 bases from J, leaving 11 bases between. This CDR3 has 14 amino acids. The DNA for the CDR3 is TGTGCCAGCAGTTTGCAAAGGGGGGACAATGAGCAGTTCCTC. Translated, it gives CASSLQRGDNEQFL.

This clonotype has at least ten counts. The chain couples TRBV7-9 to TRBJ2-7, with D possibly TRBD2 on 6 matching bases. V shed 4 bases and J shed 6 bases, with 10 bases lying between them. The CDR3 totals 12 residues. Germline CDR1 is SEHNR and CDR2 is FQNEAQ (reference sequence). In DNA form, the CDR3 reads TGTGCCAGCAGCTGGGGGGTTCCCGAGCAGTACTTC. Its protein is CASSWGVPEQYF.

This clonotype was counted between two and nine times. J is TRBJ2-1 and V is TRBV19; 8 positions agree with TRBD2. Germline V CDR1 and CDR2: LNHDA, SQIVND (reference sequence). Unmatched junction bases numbered 12, after V lost 8 bases and J lost 9 bases. This CDR3 spans 14 amino acids. Here the CDR3 DNA reads TGTGCCAGTTCCCCGGGGGGGTTTATGGGTGAGCAGTTCTTC. It codes for CASSPGGFMGEQFF.

This clonotype was counted ten times or more. The rearrangement links TRBV12-3 or TRBV12-4 to TRBJ2-7; unclear D gene. CDR3 length: 13 amino acids. Trimming cost V 5 bases and J 6 bases, with 14 bases left between them. CDR3 amino acids: CASSPPAAPEQYF. The CDR3 bases are TGTGCCAGCAGTCCTCCCGCTGCCCCCGAGCAGTACTTC.

Regarding this clonotype: A clone one base away is much larger, so this may be a read error. The rearrangement uses TRBV6-5 and TRBJ2-3; a possible D gene is TRBD2 (6 bases). The CDR3 length is 18 residues. Germline CDR1 and CDR2: MNHEY and SVGAGI. The CDR3 spells CASGYGLEMAGRTDTQYF. CDR3 coding DNA: TGTGCCAGCGGTTACGGCCTGGAGATGGCGGGGCGCACAGATACGCAGTATTTT.

This clonotype came up a few times. The chain joins TRBV2 to TRBJ2-7; TRBD1 matches 11 bases. V was clipped by 3 bases and J by 5 bases; unmatched bases: 3. The CDR3 loop spans 14 amino acids. Germline lookup yields CDR1 SNHLY and CDR2 FYNNEI. CDR3 nucleotide sequence: TGTGCCAGCAGTGAGGGACAGGGGGTGAACGAGCAGTACTTC. Amino acid sequence: CASSEGQGVNEQYF.